The TCR beta chain under discussion was sequenced for a study of spatial heterogeneity in lung cancer. Study at large: TCR and UMI combinations that were unique each appeared, on average, more than ten times in raw reads.

This clonotype was seen repeatedly, ten times or more. Each CDR3 protein is one row after TCRdb ran MiXCR on the 5' RACE reads. The sample lists about 48,000 distinct CDR3 sequences, about 5.8% occurring once. Time point: sample taken at primary tumor resection. Untreated early-stage non-small cell lung cancer patients, approximately 76 in total, were the donors. Whole RNA came from tumor, nontumor lung or frozen PBMC and was sequenced without being sorted. Unmatched junction bases numbered 11, after V lost 9 bases and J lost 1 base. CDR1 and CDR2 from the germline V gene are LGHNA and YSLEER. The CDR3 is 16 residues long.

The source is a male donor with early-stage non-small cell lung cancer. V and J are TRBV4-3 and TRBJ2-4; TRBD2 aligns across 8 bases. This specimen was PBMCs, taken at surgery. The CDR3 DNA sequence: TGCGCCAGATCCAGAAGGCGGGAGGAGGCCAAAAACATTCAGTACTTC. Amino acids: CARSRRREEAKNIQYF.